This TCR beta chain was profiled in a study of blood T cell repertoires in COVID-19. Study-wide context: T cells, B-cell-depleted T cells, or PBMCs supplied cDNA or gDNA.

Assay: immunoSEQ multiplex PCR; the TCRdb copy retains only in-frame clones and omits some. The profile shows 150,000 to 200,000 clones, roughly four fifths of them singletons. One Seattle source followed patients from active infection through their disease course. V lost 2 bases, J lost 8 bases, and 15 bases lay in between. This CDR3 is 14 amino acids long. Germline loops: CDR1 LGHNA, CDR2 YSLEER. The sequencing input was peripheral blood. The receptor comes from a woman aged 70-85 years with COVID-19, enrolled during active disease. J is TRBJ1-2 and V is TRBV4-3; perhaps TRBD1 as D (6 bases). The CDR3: CASSQSYRDGGYTF. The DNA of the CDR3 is TGCGCCAGCAGCCAAAGCTACAGGGATGGCGGCTACACCTTC.